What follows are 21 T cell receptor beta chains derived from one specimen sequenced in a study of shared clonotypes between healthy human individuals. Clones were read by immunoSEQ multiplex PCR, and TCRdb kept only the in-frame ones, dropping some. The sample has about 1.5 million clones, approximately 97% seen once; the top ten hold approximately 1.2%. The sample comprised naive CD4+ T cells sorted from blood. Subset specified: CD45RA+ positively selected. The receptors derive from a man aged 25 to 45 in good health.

CDR3 nucleotides: TGTGCCAGCAGCTTAAACAGGATGAACACTGAAGCTTTCTTT. Translated, it gives CASSLNRMNTEAFF. The V and J genes are TRBV7-2 and TRBJ1-1; D is perhaps TRBD1 (5 bases). Germline lookup yields CDR1 SGHTA and CDR2 FQGNSA. The CDR3 is made up of 14 amino acids. V was cut by 2 bases and J by 0 bases, with 7 bases left in between.

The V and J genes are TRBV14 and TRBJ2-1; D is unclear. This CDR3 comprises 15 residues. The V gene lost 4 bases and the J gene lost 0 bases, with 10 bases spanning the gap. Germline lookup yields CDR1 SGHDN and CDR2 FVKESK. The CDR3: CASSLKMDSYNEQFF. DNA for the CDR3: TGTGCCAGCAGCCTAAAAATGGACTCCTACAATGAGCAGTTCTTC.

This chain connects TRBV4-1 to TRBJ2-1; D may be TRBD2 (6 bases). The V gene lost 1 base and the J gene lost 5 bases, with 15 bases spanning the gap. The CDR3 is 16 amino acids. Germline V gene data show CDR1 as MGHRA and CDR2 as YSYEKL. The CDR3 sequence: CASSQGGVRRNNEQFF. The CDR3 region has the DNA TGCGCCAGCAGCCAAGGGGGGGTACGGAGAAACAATGAGCAGTTCTTC.

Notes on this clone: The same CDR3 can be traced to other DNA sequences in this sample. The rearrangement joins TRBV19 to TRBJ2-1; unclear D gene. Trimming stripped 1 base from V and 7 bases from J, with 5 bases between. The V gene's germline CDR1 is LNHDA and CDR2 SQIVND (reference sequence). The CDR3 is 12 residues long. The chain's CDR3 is CASSIVGNEQFF. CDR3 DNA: TGTGCCAGTAGTATAGTGGGAAATGAGCAGTTCTTC.

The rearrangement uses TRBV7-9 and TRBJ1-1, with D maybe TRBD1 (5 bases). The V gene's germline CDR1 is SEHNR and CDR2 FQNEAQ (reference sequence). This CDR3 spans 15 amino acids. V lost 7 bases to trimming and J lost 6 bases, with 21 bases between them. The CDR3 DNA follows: TGTGCCAGCAACCCATCGGGTGACAGCTACTCTGAAGCTTTCTTT. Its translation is CASNPSGDSYSEAFF.

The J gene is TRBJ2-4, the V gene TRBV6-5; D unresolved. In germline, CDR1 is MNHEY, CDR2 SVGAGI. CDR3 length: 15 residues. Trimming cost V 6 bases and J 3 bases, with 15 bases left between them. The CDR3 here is CASSSPKGGKNIQYF. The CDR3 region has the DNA TGTGCCAGCAGCTCCCCGAAGGGTGGCAAAAACATTCAGTACTTC.

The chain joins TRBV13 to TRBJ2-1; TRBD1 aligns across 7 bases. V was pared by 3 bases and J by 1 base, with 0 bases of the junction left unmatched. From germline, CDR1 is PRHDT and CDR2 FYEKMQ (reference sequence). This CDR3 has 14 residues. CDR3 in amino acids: CASSLDRSYNEQFF. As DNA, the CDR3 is TGTGCCAGCAGCTTGGACAGGTCCTACAATGAGCAGTTCTTC.

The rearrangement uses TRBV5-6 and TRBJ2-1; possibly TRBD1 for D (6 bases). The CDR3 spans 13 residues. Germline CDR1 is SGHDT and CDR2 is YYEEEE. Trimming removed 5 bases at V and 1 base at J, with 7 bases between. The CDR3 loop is CASRQGSYNEQFF. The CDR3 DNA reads TGTGCCAGCAGGCAGGGGTCCTACAATGAGCAGTTCTTC.

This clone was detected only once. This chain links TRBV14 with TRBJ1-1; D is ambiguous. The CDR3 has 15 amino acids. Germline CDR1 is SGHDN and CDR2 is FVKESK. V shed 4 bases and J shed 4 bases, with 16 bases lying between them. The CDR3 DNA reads TGTGCCAGCAGCCCCACCGAAGGGTTCGGCACTGAAGCTTTCTTT. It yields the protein CASSPTEGFGTEAFF.

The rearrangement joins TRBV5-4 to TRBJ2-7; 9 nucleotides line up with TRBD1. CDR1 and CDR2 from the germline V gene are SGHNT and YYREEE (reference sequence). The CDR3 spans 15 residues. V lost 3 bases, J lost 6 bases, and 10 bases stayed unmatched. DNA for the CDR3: TGTGCCAGCAGCTGGGCCGGGACAGGGATCAGCGAGCAGTACTTC. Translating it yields CASSWAGTGISEQYF. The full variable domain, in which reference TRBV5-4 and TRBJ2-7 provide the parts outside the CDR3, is ETGVTQSPTHLIKTRGQQVTLRCSSQSGHNTVSWYQQALGQGPQFIFQYYREEENGRGNFPPRFSGLQFPNYSSELNVNALELDDSALYLCASSWAGTGISEQYFGPGTRLTVT.

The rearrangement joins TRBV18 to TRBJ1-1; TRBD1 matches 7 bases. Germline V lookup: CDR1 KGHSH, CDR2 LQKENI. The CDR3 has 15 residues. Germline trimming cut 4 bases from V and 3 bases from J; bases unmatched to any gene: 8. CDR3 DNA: TGTGCCAGCTCACGTAAGACAGGGATGTACACTGAAGCTTTCTTT. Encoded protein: CASSRKTGMYTEAFF.

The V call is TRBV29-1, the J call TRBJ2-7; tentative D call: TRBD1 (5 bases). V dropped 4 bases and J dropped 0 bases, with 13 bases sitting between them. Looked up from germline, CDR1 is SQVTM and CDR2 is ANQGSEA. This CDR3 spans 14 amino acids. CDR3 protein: CSVVREWGSYEQYF. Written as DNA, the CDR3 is TGCAGCGTTGTCAGGGAATGGGGCTCCTACGAGCAGTACTTC.

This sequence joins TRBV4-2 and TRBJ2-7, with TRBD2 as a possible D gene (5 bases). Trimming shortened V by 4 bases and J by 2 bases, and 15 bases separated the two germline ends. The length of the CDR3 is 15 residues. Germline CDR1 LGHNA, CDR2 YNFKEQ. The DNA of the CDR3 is TGTGCCAGCAGCCCCCTGACCCGGGAACCCTACGAGCAGTACTTC. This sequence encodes CASSPLTREPYEQYF.

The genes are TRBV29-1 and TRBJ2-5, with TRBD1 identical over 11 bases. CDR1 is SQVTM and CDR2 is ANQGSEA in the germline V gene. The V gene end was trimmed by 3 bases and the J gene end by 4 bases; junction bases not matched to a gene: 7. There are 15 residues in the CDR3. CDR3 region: CSVDGGQGGPETQYF. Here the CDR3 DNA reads TGCAGCGTTGATGGGGGACAGGGGGGTCCAGAGACCCAGTACTTC.

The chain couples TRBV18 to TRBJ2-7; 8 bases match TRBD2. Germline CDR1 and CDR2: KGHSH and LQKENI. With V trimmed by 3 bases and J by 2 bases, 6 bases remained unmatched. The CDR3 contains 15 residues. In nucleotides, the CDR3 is TGTGCCAGCTCACCCCCCGGGGGGGTAGCCTACGAGCAGTACTTC. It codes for CASSPPGGVAYEQYF.

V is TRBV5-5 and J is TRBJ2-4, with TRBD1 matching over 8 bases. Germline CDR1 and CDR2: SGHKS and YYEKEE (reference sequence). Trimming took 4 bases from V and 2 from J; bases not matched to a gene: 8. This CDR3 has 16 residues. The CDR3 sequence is CASSRGTGQTKNIQYF. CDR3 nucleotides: TGTGCCAGCAGCAGAGGGACAGGCCAGACCAAAAACATTCAGTACTTC.

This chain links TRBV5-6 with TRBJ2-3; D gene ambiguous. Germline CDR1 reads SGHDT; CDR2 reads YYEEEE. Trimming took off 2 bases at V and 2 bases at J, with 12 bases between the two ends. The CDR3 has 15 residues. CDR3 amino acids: CASSLGGFDTDTQYF. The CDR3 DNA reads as TGTGCCAGCAGCTTAGGTGGGTTTGACACAGATACGCAGTATTTT.

CDR3 sequence (DNA): TGTGCCAGCAGTTTCAAGTTGGGGGGAAACACCATATATTTT. Amino acid sequence: CASSFKLGGNTIYF. The V gene is TRBV27, the J gene TRBJ1-3; D unclear. The CDR3 covers 14 residues. Germline loops: CDR1 MNHEY, CDR2 SMNVEV (reference sequence). V was shortened by 3 bases and J by 4 bases, with 10 bases between the two germline ends.

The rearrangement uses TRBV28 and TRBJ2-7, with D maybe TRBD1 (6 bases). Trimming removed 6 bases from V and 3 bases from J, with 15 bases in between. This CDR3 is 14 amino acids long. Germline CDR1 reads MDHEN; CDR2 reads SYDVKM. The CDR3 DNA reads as TGTGCCAGCAGCTGGGCGACAGGCCACTACGAGCAGTACTTC. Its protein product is CASSWATGHYEQYF.

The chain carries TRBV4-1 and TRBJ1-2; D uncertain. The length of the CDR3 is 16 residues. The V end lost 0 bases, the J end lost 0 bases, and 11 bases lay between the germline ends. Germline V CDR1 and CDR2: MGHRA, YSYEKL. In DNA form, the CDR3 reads TGCGCCAGCAGCCAAGATCAGGAGCTAGCTAACTATGGCTACACCTTC. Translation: CASSQDQELANYGYTF.

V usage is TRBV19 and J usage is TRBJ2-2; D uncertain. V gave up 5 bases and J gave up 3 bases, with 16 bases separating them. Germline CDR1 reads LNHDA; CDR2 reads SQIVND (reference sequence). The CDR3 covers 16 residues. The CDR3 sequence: CASSATRDGDTGELFF. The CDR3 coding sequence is TGTGCCAGTAGTGCTACAAGGGATGGGGACACCGGGGAGCTGTTTTTT.